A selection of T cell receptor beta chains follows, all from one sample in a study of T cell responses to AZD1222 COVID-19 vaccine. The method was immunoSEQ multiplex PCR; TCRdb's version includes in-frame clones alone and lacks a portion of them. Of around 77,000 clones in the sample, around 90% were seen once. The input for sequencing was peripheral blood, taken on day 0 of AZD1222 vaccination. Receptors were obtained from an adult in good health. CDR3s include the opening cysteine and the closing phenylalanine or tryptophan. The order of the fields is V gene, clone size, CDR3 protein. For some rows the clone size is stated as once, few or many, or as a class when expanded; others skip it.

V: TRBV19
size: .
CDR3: CASSETLGGLETQYF

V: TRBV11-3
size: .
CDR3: CASSLGASGTYEQYF

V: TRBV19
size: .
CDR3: CATSPTGEGGYTF

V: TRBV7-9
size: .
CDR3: CASSLQGRISPLHF

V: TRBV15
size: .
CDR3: CATSRGGTGGNQPQHF

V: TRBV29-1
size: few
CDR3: CSVEGRNTGELFF

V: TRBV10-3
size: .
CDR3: CAISEGQAQETQYF

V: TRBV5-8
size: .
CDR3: CASSRSGTPTNEKLFF

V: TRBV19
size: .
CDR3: CASSIATSNTEAFF

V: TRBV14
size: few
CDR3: CASSQDPALGTDTQYF

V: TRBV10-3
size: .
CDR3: CAISPDRGPGANVLTF

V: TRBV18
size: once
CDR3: CASSPVDGSSYNEQFF

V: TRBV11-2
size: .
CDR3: CASSLWDPRSGELFF

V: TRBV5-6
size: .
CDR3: CASSLGGGHGTDTQYF